The 22 T cell receptor beta chains presented below share a single source sample, sequenced in a study of blood T cell repertoires in COVID-19. TCRdb's copy holds only in-frame clones and misses some; the assay was immunoSEQ multiplex PCR. The table lists about 230,000 clones, more than 70% of them singletons, with approximately 2.5% in the top ten. Sequencing was performed on PBMCs or T cells enriched from blood (not recorded which). Every receptor here comes from a woman between 40 and 50 years old with acute COVID-19.

The chain recombines TRBV15 with TRBJ2-1; 8 bases align to TRBD1. J gave up 3 bases and V 0 bases, and 4 bases lay outside the gene matches. Germline V gives CDR1 LNHNV, CDR2 YYDKDF (reference sequence). The CDR3 spans 16 residues. The CDR3 sequence is CATSRDLDRDYNEQFF. Written as DNA, the CDR3 is TGTGCCACCAGCAGAGATTTGGACAGGGACTACAATGAGCAGTTCTTC.

This clone was seen a single time. The chain combines TRBV7-2 with TRBJ2-5; TRBD1 agrees at 8 bases. Looked up from germline, CDR1 is SGHTA and CDR2 is FQGNSA. This CDR3 contains 17 residues. V lost 0 bases to trimming and J lost 4 bases; unmatched junction nucleotides: 10. CDR3 coding DNA: TGTGCCAGCAGCTTAGCGGCCGGGACAGGCGGCACAGAGACCCAGTACTTC. It translates to CASSLAAGTGGTETQYF. Variable domain in full (rest from reference TRBV7-2 and TRBJ2-5): GAGVSQSPSNKVTEKGKDVELRCDPISGHTALYWYRQSLGQGLEFLIYFQGNSAPDKSGLPSDRFSAERTGGSVSTLTIQRTQQEDSAVYLCASSLAAGTGGTETQYFGPGTRLLVL.

V gene TRBV7-9 combines with J gene TRBJ2-3; TRBD2 matches 9 bases. There are 15 residues in the CDR3. Germline loops: CDR1 SEHNR, CDR2 FQNEAQ (reference sequence). Trimming at V came to 1 base and at J to 2 bases, leaving 1 base not matched to a gene. CDR3 amino acids: CASSLGLAVTDTQYF. CDR3 DNA sequence: TGTGCCAGCAGCTTAGGACTAGCGGTCACAGATACGCAGTATTTT.

The rearrangement uses TRBV7-2 and TRBJ1-5; the match to TRBD1 covers 7 bases. This CDR3 spans 15 amino acids. V gave up 4 bases and J gave up 2 bases; unmatched junction bases: 5. CDR1 is SGHTA, CDR2 FQGNSA, per germline. This chain's CDR3 is CASSYTGEGNQPQHF. CDR3 coding DNA: TGTGCCAGCAGCTATACAGGGGAGGGCAATCAGCCCCAGCATTTT.

V and J are TRBV18 and TRBJ1-2; 9 positions match TRBD1. With V trimmed by 5 bases and J by 2 bases, 6 bases remained unmatched. The CDR3 runs to 15 residues. CDR1 is KGHSH and CDR2 is LQKENI in the germline V gene. CDR3: CASSSTGGVNYGYTF. The DNA of the CDR3 is TGTGCCAGCTCATCGACAGGGGGAGTCAACTATGGCTACACCTTC.

With respect to this clone: Distinct nucleotide sequences in the sample also encode this CDR3. The chain employs TRBV12-3 or TRBV12-4 and TRBJ1-1, with D maybe TRBD1 (5 bases). Trimming shortened V by 5 bases and J by 1 base, and 8 bases separated the two germline ends. The CDR3 contains 13 residues. The CDR3 sequence: CASSPTGNTEAFF. The CDR3 coding sequence is TGTGCCAGCAGTCCCACAGGGAACACTGAAGCTTTCTTT.

As for this clone: Other DNA sequences in this specimen translate into the identical CDR3. The chain uses TRBV24-1 and TRBJ1-5; no firm D call. Per the germline V gene, CDR1 is KGHDR and CDR2 is SFDVKD. CDR3 length equals 14 residues. The V end was cut by 3 bases, the J end by 1 base, with 6 bases between. CDR3 loop: CATSDPGSNQPQHF. CDR3 DNA: TGTGCCACCAGTGATCCCGGGAGCAATCAGCCCCAGCATTTT.

Concerning this clone: This CDR3 is also generated by other DNA sequences in the sample. The rearrangement links TRBV10-2 to TRBJ1-5; D is possibly TRBD1 (5 bases). The CDR3 covers 14 residues. Germline-derived CDR1 and CDR2 are WSHSY and SAAADI. V was clipped by 0 bases and J by 3 bases, with 6 bases between them. The CDR3 loop reads CASSESGLNQPQHF. The CDR3 DNA reads TGCGCCAGCAGTGAGTCGGGACTCAATCAGCCCCAGCATTTT.

This chain joins TRBV7-2 and TRBJ2-1; 9 bases align to TRBD2. Germline V gene lookup returns CDR1 SGHTA and CDR2 FQGNSA. J lost 9 bases, V lost 2 bases, and 14 bases had no gene match. CDR3 length: 17 amino acids. The CDR3 here is CASSLLGGPGLATEQFF. The DNA for the CDR3 is TGTGCCAGCAGCTTATTAGGCGGCCCGGGACTAGCCACTGAGCAGTTCTTC.

J is TRBJ1-1 and V is TRBV10-2, with unresolved D. Trimming removed 2 bases at V and 1 base at J, with 5 bases between. Germline V CDR1 and CDR2: WSHSY, SAAADI. CDR3 length equals 13 residues. The CDR3, as DNA: TGCGCCAGCAGTGAGGTCAGGAACACTGAAGCTTTCTTT. The encoded protein is CASSEVRNTEAFF.

V gene TRBV11-2 combines with J gene TRBJ1-1; TRBD1 might be the D (5 bases). Germline assignment: CDR1 SGHAT and CDR2 FQNNGV. Trimming shortened V by 10 bases and J by 6 bases, and 15 bases separated the two germline ends. The CDR3 totals 12 residues. The CDR3 region is CATTGGVAEAFF. CDR3 sequence (DNA): TGTGCCACAACCGGGGGGGTCGCTGAAGCTTTCTTT.

The V and J genes are TRBV5-4 and TRBJ1-1; D ambiguous. Trimming removed 0 bases at V and 5 bases at J, with 8 bases between. Per the germline V gene, CDR1 is SGHNT and CDR2 is YYREEE (reference sequence). The CDR3 covers 13 residues. The CDR3 protein is CASSLGVSTEAFF. DNA for the CDR3: TGTGCCAGCAGCTTGGGAGTAAGTACTGAAGCTTTCTTT.

This clone has at least ten counts. CDR3 bases: TGTGCCAGCAGCTTAGCCCTAGGCGAGCAGTACGTC. This encodes CASSLALGEQYV. J is TRBJ2-7 and V is TRBV7-9; D call uncertain. V lost 0 bases to trimming and J lost 6 bases, with 6 bases between them. Looked up from germline, CDR1 is SEHNR and CDR2 is FQNEAQ (reference sequence). CDR3 length: 12 amino acids.

J is TRBJ2-5 and V is TRBV7-2; maybe TRBD2 (5 bases). Germline V gene lookup returns CDR1 SGHTA and CDR2 FQGNSA. V lost 1 base to trimming and J lost 4 bases, with 13 bases between them. CDR3 length: 15 amino acids. DNA for the CDR3: TGTGCCAGCAGCTTAGGGTATAGCGTCCTAGAGACCCAGTACTTC. This encodes CASSLGYSVLETQYF.

The chain joins TRBV7-9 to TRBJ2-4; 10 bases fit TRBD1. Germline V gene sequence: CDR1 SEHNR, CDR2 FQNEAQ (reference sequence). This CDR3 region has 17 residues. The trim removed 2 bases at V and 0 bases at J, leaving 4 bases unmatched. Here the CDR3 reads CASSLPGQGVAKNIQYF. CDR3 nucleotide sequence: TGTGCCAGCAGCTTACCCGGACAGGGGGTAGCCAAAAACATTCAGTACTTC.

This chain joins TRBV7-9 and TRBJ1-2; D is undetermined. From germline, CDR1 is SEHNR and CDR2 FQNEAQ (reference sequence). V was pared by 1 base and J by 11 bases, with 14 bases between. This CDR3 has 13 amino acids. In nucleotides, the CDR3 is TGTGCCAGCAGCTTAGGATTCACCGTTGAGTACACCTTC. This codes for CASSLGFTVEYTF.

The genes are TRBV9 and TRBJ1-3, with D tentatively TRBD1 (5 bases). Germline lookup yields CDR1 SGDLS and CDR2 YYNGEE. Trimming cost V 0 bases and J 2 bases, with 6 bases left between them. This CDR3 contains 14 residues. The CDR3 region has the DNA TGTGCCAGCAGCGTAGCGGGGGCTGGAAACACCATATATTTT. Amino acids: CASSVAGAGNTIYF.

For this clone: The sample holds other DNA sequences that translate to the same CDR3. V usage is TRBV29-1 and J usage is TRBJ1-5; 8 bases line up with TRBD1. Trimming removed 6 bases from V and 5 bases from J; junction bases left unmatched: 6. Germline V gene data show CDR1 as SQVTM and CDR2 as ANQGSEA. CDR3 length: 13 residues. Written as DNA, the CDR3 is TGCAGCGTAGGACAGGGAGGGGATCAGCCCCAGCATTTT. This codes for CSVGQGGDQPQHF.

This chain links TRBV6-5 with TRBJ1-6; 8 nucleotides match TRBD1. Germline values: CDR1 MNHEY, CDR2 SVGAGI. V trimming: 5 bases; J trimming: 4 bases; junction bases outside the gene matches: 1. The CDR3 is 14 amino acids. The CDR3 DNA is TGTGCCAGCAGTAGGACAGGGTATAATTCACCCCTCCACTTT. This translates into CASSRTGYNSPLHF.

The chain joins TRBV7-8 to TRBJ1-1, with D unclear. The germline CDR1 and CDR2 sequences are SGHVS and FQNEAQ. The CDR3 is 12 amino acids. The V end was cut by 5 bases, the J end by 5 bases, with 9 bases between. CDR3 in amino acids: CASSNPRTEAFF. The CDR3 nucleotides are TGTGCCAGCAGCAACCCCCGGACTGAAGCTTTCTTT.

The chain joins TRBV10-1 to TRBJ2-2; D is undetermined. The V end was cut by 3 bases, the J end by 5 bases, with 7 bases between. Germline V gene data show CDR1 as WNHNN and CDR2 as SYGVQD (reference sequence). The CDR3 has 13 residues. The CDR3 DNA is TGCGCCAGCAGTGATTTAGTTACCGGGGAGCTGTTTTTT. Residues: CASSDLVTGELFF.

The chain is built from TRBV6-5 and TRBJ2-1; 10 bases are a match to TRBD1. The germline gives CDR1 MNHEY, CDR2 SVGAGI. With 2 bases clipped from V and 2 bases from J, the junction kept 3 bases outside the gene matches. This CDR3 comprises 16 residues. In nucleotides, the CDR3 is TGTGCCAGCAGTTACGCGACAGGGGGCGCCTACAATGAGCAGTTCTTC. It translates to CASSYATGGAYNEQFF.